Listed here are 21 T cell receptor beta chains from one sample, sequenced in a study of early T cells in non-severe SARS-CoV-2 infection. TCRdb used MiXCR to reprocess the 5' RACE reads, holding one entry per CDR3 protein. Here the sample spans some 58,000 distinct CDR3 sequences, roughly 14% being singletons. Sequences were obtained from whole blood. All receptors derive from an adult who was a healthcare worker with PCR-confirmed SARS-CoV-2 infection or an uninfected control (not recorded which).

This clonotype has only a few counts. This CDR3 is CSARAPSEIDTQYF. The CDR3 coding sequence is TGCAGTGCTAGAGCCCCTTCTGAGATCGATACGCAGTATTTT. The chain couples TRBV20-1 to TRBJ2-3, with unresolved D. This CDR3 is 14 amino acids long. V was pared by 1 base and J by 6 bases, with 14 bases between. CDR1 DFQATT and CDR2 SNEGSKA come from the germline V gene (reference sequence).

At least ten counts were recorded for this clonotype. This chain uses TRBV11-2 with TRBJ1-1, with a possible D match to TRBD1 (6 bases). The germline V gene has CDR1 SGHAT and CDR2 FQNNGV. There are 17 residues in the CDR3. V lost 2 bases, J lost 3 bases, and 19 bases lay in between. The CDR3 sequence: CASSLPEGGLMHTEAFF. For the CDR3, the DNA is TGTGCCAGCAGCTTACCCGAGGGGGGGTTAATGCACACTGAAGCTTTCTTT.

V gene TRBV11-1 combines with J gene TRBJ2-7; D gene uncertain. The V gene lost 0 bases and the J gene lost 0 bases, with 3 bases spanning the gap. The CDR3 totals 13 residues. Germline lookup yields CDR1 SGHAT and CDR2 FQDESV (reference sequence). In DNA form, the CDR3 reads TGTGCCAGCAGCTTAGCAGTCTCCTACGAGCAGTACTTC. Translation gives CASSLAVSYEQYF.

This clonotype was counted ten times or more. The chain joins TRBV20-1 to TRBJ2-5; D is uncertain. Trimming removed 3 bases from V and 1 base from J, with 15 bases in between. CDR1 and CDR2 (germline): DFQATT, SNEGSKA (reference sequence). CDR3 length: 15 amino acids. The CDR3 DNA reads as TGCAGTGCTAGCCCGCTCACGTCCACCCAAGAGACCCAGTACTTC. Translating gives CSASPLTSTQETQYF.

V is TRBV7-9 and J is TRBJ2-7; D is uncertain. V was pared by 5 bases and J by 0 bases, with 8 bases between. The CDR3 runs 13 residues. CDR1 and CDR2 from the germline V gene are SEHNR and FQNEAQ (reference sequence). The CDR3 spells CASSPSSSYEQYF. Written as DNA, the CDR3 is TGTGCCAGCAGCCCCTCCTCCTCCTACGAGCAGTACTTC.

This sequence joins TRBV27 and TRBJ1-2; D may be TRBD1 (6 bases). The CDR3 length is 17 residues. The germline V gene has CDR1 MNHEY and CDR2 SMNVEV (reference sequence). Trimming cost V 2 bases and J 2 bases, with 18 bases left between them. The CDR3, as DNA: TGTGCCAGCAGTTTAAACTCCCGGGGGGCGGGGAACTATGGCTACACCTTC. This encodes CASSLNSRGAGNYGYTF.

There are a few counts of this clonotype. This rearrangement joins TRBV6-2 or TRBV6-3 to TRBJ2-3, with TRBD2 as a possible D gene (7 bases). The CDR3 length is 14 residues. The germline V gene has CDR1 MNHEY and CDR2 SVGEGT. The germline V and J ends were trimmed by 6 bases and 4 bases, with 14 bases remaining between them. The CDR3 loop is CASSPRGAADTQYF. The CDR3 DNA follows: TGTGCCAGCAGCCCCCGGGGGGCGGCAGATACGCAGTATTTT.

This clonotype was recorded many times. The V gene is TRBV7-2, the J gene TRBJ2-6; D possibly corresponds to TRBD2 (5 bases). The germline gives CDR1 SGHTA, CDR2 FQGNSA. The CDR3 consists of 15 residues. Trimming removed 3 bases at V and 4 bases at J, with 10 bases between. The CDR3 region is CASSFRGGGANVLTF. The CDR3 DNA sequence: TGTGCCAGCAGCTTCCGGGGTGGCGGGGCCAACGTCCTGACTTTC.

The rearrangement uses TRBV6-2 or TRBV6-3 and TRBJ2-7; D is uncertain. The germline V gene encodes CDR1 MNHEY and CDR2 SVGEGT. With 5 bases removed from V and 3 bases from J, the gap between germline ends came to 14 bases. CDR3 length: 14 residues. Here the CDR3 reads CASSPPGPHYEQYF. CDR3 nucleotides: TGTGCCAGCAGTCCCCCCGGGCCCCACTACGAGCAGTACTTC.

This clonotype has a handful of counts. The genes are TRBV2 and TRBJ2-4; no clear D gene. With 2 bases removed from V and 1 base from J, the gap between germline ends came to 15 bases. This CDR3 contains 17 residues. Germline V gives CDR1 SNHLY, CDR2 FYNNEI. The CDR3 nucleotides are TGTGCCAGCAGTGAAATGGGTATCTACGTGGCCAAAAACATTCAGTACTTC. Residues: CASSEMGIYVAKNIQYF. Together with reference TRBV2 and TRBJ2-4, the CDR3 gives the full variable domain: EPEVTQTPSHQVTQMGQEVILRCVPISNHLYFYWYRQILGQKVEFLVSFYNNEISEKSEIFDDQFSVERPDGSNFTLKIRSTKLEDSAMYFCASSEMGIYVAKNIQYFGAGTRLSVL.

V is TRBV7-6 and J is TRBJ1-4; 7 positions match TRBD1. Germline CDR1 and CDR2: SGHVS and FNYEAQ. The CDR3 runs to 13 residues. J lost 7 bases, V lost 5 bases, and 4 bases had no gene match. The CDR3 nucleotides read TGTGCCAGCAGCGTACAGGGGAGTGAAAAACTGTTTTTT. This codes for CASSVQGSEKLFF.

This clonotype has just a few counts. This chain joins TRBV7-9 and TRBJ1-1; 9 bases line up with TRBD1. Per germline, CDR1 SEHNR and CDR2 FQNEAQ (reference sequence). V dropped 5 bases and J dropped 7; count of bases not matched to a gene: 2. The length of the CDR3 is 12 residues. The CDR3 spells CASSGTGNEAFF. In nucleotides, the CDR3 is TGTGCCAGCAGCGGGACAGGGAATGAAGCTTTCTTT.

V is TRBV7-9 and J is TRBJ2-3; D gene unclear. CDR3 size: 14 residues. The V and J ends lost 1 base and 0 bases respectively, with 5 bases between them. Germline V gene lookup returns CDR1 SEHNR and CDR2 FQNEAQ (reference sequence). Here the CDR3 DNA reads TGTGCCAGCAGCTTAGACCCGAGCACAGATACGCAGTATTTT. Its translation: CASSLDPSTDTQYF.

This clonotype was seen a few times. The chain employs TRBV4-1 and TRBJ2-4; D ambiguous. Germline CDR1 and CDR2: MGHRA and YSYEKL. V lost 2 bases to trimming and J lost 9 bases, with 17 bases between them. This CDR3 is built from 15 residues. In nucleotides, the CDR3 is TGCGCCAGCAGCCAACCCCTCTCCCGGGCCCCCATTCAGTACTTC. Translating gives CASSQPLSRAPIQYF.

This clonotype was found a few times. The V gene is TRBV29-1, the J gene TRBJ2-2, with 7 nucleotides matching TRBD1. The CDR3 length is 13 residues. With 7 bases clipped from V and 0 bases from J, the junction kept 2 bases outside the gene matches. Germline CDR1 SQVTM, CDR2 ANQGSEA. This chain's CDR3 is CSGGTANTGELFF. The CDR3 region has the DNA TGCAGCGGGGGGACAGCGAACACCGGGGAGCTGTTTTTT.

This clonotype was seen at least ten times. The J gene is TRBJ2-3, the V gene TRBV7-9, with 9 positions matching TRBD1. Germline assignment: CDR1 SEHNR and CDR2 FQNEAQ (reference sequence). CDR3 size: 16 residues. With V trimmed by 4 bases and J by 4 bases, 9 bases remained unmatched. In DNA form, the CDR3 reads TGTGCCAGCAGCTCACCCGGGACAGGGAAAGCAGATACGCAGTATTTT. Its translation: CASSSPGTGKADTQYF. Full variable domain (missing parts from reference TRBV7-9 and TRBJ2-3): DTGVSQNPRHKITKRGQNVTFRCDPISEHNRLYWYRQTLGQGPEFLTYFQNEAQLEKSRLLSDRFSAERPKGSFSTLEIQRTEQGDSAMYLCASSSPGTGKADTQYFGPGTRLTVL.

The J gene is TRBJ1-2, the V gene TRBV18; possibly TRBD1 for D (5 bases). The germline V gene has CDR1 KGHSH and CDR2 LQKENI. The CDR3 sequence is 14 residues long. V was clipped by 2 bases and J by 3 bases, with 10 bases between them. CDR3 in DNA: TGTGCCAGCTCACCAGACGGGACGGACTATGGCTACACCTTC. Amino acids: CASSPDGTDYGYTF.

This clonotype appeared a few times. The V and J genes are TRBV20-1 and TRBJ2-4, with 11 bases identical to TRBD2. Germline V gene data show CDR1 as DFQATT and CDR2 as SNEGSKA (reference sequence). V gave up 4 bases and J gave up 2 bases; unmatched junction bases: 1. This CDR3 is 14 amino acids long. The CDR3 is CSATSGGSKNIQYF. The CDR3 DNA follows: TGCAGTGCTACTAGCGGGGGGTCCAAAAACATTCAGTACTTC.

This sequence joins TRBV5-1 and TRBJ2-5; D is uncertain. V shed 4 bases and J shed 2 bases, with 12 bases lying between them. The CDR3 spans 14 residues. Germline V gene data show CDR1 as SGHRS and CDR2 as YFSETQ. CDR3: CASSRPGRQETQYF. The CDR3 nucleotides read TGCGCCAGCAGCCGTCCAGGCAGGCAAGAGACCCAGTACTTC.

The V call is TRBV7-8, the J call TRBJ2-7; D is uncertain. In germline, CDR1 is SGHVS, CDR2 FQNEAQ. The CDR3 contains 15 residues. Trimming removed 5 bases from V and 0 bases from J, with 14 bases in between. Here the CDR3 reads CASSTDSLYSYEQYF. For the CDR3, the DNA is TGTGCCAGCAGCACCGATTCGCTGTACTCCTACGAGCAGTACTTC.

In its sample, this clonotype was seen a few times. The chain employs TRBV7-2 and TRBJ2-3; the D is unclear. The CDR3 is made up of 12 amino acids. The V gene's germline CDR1 is SGHTA and CDR2 FQGNSA. Trimming pared 1 base from V and 5 bases from J, leaving 4 bases between. CDR3 DNA: TGTGCCAGCAGCTTAGATGTAGATACGCAGTATTTT. This codes for CASSLDVDTQYF.